This T cell receptor (beta chain) came from a study of T cells in tumors and immune-related adverse events. Produced via immunoSEQ multiplex PCR; TCRdb's table is partial and in-frame only. The profile shows around 2,500 clones, approximately 83% of them singletons. Germline loops: CDR1 MNHEY, CDR2 SMNVEV (reference sequence). CDR3 length equals 14 residues. Trimming cost V 6 bases and J 2 bases, with 10 bases left between them. This clone was found once. This sequence joins TRBV27 and TRBJ2-2; D call uncertain. Here the sequenced sample was tumor tissue, taken from a patient treated with anti-PD-1 therapy. The receptor was isolated from a female donor with metastatic renal cell carcinoma. CDR3 nucleotide sequence: TGTGCCAGCAGAACACAAATCAACACCGGGGAGCTGTTTTTT. Translation gives CASRTQINTGELFF.